This T cell receptor (beta chain) was sequenced in a study of a mutant IDH1 vaccine in newly diagnosed glioma. Study-level information: At weeks 1, 3, 5, 7, 11, 15, 19 and 23, patients received a vaccination, eight in all. There were roughly 62% males and about 38% females among treated patients, whose mean age was about 41 years.

V shed 5 bases, J shed 2 bases, and the junction held 6 bases outside the gene matches. The CDR3 runs 14 residues. CDR1 PRHDT and CDR2 FYEKMQ come from the germline V gene (reference sequence). The sample's time point: week 5, during vaccination. A 20-mer mutant IDH1 peptide at 300 ug was injected subcutaneously with topical imiquimod. About this clone: Its specificity is not known.

Produced via immunoSEQ multiplex PCR; TCRdb's table is partial and in-frame only. The sample contains approximately 76,000 clones, roughly 90% of which appear only once. The chain is built from TRBV13 and TRBJ2-7; 7 nucleotides match TRBD2. This clonotype was obtained from a woman aged 45-65 years with glioma. The sequences come from PBMCs, collected from a glioma patient whose treatment included an IDH1 peptide vaccine. The CDR3 DNA reads TGTGCCAGCAGCGCAAGCGGGATCGCCTACGAGCAGTACTTC. Its protein is CASSASGIAYEQYF.